The sample holds many counts of the clone carrying this T cell receptor (beta chain). CDR1 and CDR2 from the germline V gene are MNHEY and SVGEGT. Trimming took off 6 bases at V and 1 base at J, with 15 bases between the two ends. This CDR3 is 15 amino acids long. Unique molecular identifiers were used to barcode this TCRbeta library. TCRdb itself ran the PCR reads through MiXCR, one entry per CDR3 protein. The data hold some 390,000 distinct CDR3 sequences, with about a fifth observed a single time. This sample is part of a study of T-cell reconstitution after alpha-beta-depleted transplantation in children.

The sample consisted of PBMCs from the stem cell graft donor, taken from the stem cell graft. The clonotype originates from a human donor who donated a stem cell graft to a child with acute myeloid leukemia. This rearrangement joins TRBV6-2 or TRBV6-3 to TRBJ1-1; D is possibly TRBD1 (5 bases). This CDR3 is CASRMRAGTNTEAFF. Here the CDR3 DNA reads TGTGCCAGCAGAATGAGGGCGGGGACGAACACTGAAGCTTTCTTT.